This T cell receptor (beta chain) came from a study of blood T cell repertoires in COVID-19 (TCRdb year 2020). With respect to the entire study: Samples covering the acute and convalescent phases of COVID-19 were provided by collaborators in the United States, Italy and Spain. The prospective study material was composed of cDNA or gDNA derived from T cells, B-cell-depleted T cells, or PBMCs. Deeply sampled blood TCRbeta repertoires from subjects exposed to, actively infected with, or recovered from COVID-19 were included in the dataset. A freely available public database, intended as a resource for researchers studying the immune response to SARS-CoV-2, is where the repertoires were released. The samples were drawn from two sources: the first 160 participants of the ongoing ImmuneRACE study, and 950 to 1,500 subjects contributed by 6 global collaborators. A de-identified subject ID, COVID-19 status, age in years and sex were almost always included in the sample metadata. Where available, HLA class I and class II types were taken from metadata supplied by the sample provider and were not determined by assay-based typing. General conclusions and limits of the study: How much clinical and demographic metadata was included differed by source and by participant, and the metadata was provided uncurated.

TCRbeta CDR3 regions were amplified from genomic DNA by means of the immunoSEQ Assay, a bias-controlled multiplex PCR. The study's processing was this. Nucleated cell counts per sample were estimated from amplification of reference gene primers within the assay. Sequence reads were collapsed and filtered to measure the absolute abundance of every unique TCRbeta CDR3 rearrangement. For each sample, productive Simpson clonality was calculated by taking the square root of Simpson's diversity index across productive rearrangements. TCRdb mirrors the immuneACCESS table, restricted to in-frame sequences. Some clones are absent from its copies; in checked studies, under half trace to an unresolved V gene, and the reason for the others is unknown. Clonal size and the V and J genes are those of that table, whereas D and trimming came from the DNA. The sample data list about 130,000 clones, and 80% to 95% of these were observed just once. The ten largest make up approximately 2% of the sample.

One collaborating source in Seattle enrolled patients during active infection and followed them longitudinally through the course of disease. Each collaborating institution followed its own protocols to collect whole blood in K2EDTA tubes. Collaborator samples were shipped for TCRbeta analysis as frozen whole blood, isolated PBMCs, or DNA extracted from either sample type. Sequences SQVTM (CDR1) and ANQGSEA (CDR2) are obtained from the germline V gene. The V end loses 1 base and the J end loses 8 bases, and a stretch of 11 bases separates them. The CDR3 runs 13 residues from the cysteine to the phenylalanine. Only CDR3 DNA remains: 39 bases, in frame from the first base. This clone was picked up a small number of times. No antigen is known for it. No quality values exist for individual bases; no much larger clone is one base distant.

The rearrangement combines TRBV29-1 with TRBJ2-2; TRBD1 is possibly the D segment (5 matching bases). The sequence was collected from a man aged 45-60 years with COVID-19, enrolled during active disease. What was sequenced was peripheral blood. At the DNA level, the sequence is TGCAGCGTTGAAGGGGGCGCGTATGGGGAGCTGTTTTTT. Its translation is CSVEGGAYGELFF.